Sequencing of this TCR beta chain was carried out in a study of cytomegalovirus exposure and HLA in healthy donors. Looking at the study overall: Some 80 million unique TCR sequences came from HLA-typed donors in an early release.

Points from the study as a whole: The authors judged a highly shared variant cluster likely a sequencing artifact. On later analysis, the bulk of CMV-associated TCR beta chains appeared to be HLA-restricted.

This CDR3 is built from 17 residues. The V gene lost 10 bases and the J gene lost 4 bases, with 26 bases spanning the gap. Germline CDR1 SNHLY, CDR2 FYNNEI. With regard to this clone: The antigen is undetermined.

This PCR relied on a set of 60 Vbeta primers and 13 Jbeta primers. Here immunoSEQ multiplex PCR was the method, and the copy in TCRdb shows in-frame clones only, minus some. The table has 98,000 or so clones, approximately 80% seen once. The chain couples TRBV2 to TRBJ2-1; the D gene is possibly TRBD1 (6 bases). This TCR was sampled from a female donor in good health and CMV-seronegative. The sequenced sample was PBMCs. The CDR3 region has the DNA TGTGCCACCAGCCCCCCAATCCGGGACATTAGGTACAATGAGCAGTTCTTC. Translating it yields CATSPPIRDIRYNEQFF.